This T cell receptor (beta chain) was retrieved from a study of blood T cells in healthy people across ages. Using a J-beta primer mix together with a sample-barcoded 5' primer, a second PCR was run for roughly 7 to 12 cycles. A single record per CDR3 protein comes from TCRdb applying MiXCR to the 5' RACE reads. The data contain approximately 1.5 million distinct CDR3 sequences, roughly 30% of them seen just once; the ten biggest clones take up about 10%. CDR3 length: 15 amino acids. Trimming cost V 1 base and J 2 bases, with 10 bases left between them. Per germline, CDR1 SGHTA and CDR2 FQGNSA. Study-wide findings and caveats: Naive T cell percentage showed a strong correlation with TCR beta diversity.

This clonotype showed up many times. The antigen is not known. Sequencing was performed on blood. J is TRBJ2-3 and V is TRBV7-2, with D unclear. This TCR came from a woman under 40 in good health. This CDR3 is CASSLDGSTTDTQYF. CDR3 nucleotide sequence: TGTGCCAGCAGCTTAGACGGGTCTACCACAGATACGCAGTATTTT.